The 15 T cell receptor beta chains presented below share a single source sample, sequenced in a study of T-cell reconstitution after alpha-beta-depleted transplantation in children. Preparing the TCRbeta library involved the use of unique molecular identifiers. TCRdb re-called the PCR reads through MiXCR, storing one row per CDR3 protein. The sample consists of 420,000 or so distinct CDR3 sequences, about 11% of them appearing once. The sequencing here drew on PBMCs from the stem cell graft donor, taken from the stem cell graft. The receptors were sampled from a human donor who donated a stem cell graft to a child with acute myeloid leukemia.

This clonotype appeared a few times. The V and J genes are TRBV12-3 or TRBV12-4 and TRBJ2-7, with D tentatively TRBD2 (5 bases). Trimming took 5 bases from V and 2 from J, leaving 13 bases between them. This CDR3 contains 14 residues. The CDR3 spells CASSRRSGTYEQYF. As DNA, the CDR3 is TGTGCCAGCAGTCGGAGGAGCGGAACCTACGAGCAGTACTTC.

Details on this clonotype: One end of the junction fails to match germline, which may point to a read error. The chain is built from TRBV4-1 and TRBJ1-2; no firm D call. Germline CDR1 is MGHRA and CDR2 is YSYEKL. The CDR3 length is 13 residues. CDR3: CASSQGGSYGDTF. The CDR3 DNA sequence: TGCGCCAGCAGCCAAGGGGGTAGCTATGGCGACACCTTC.

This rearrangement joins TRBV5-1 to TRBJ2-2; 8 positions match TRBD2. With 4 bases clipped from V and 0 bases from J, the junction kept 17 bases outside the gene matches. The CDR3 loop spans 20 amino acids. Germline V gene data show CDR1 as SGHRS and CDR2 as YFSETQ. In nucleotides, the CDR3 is TGCGCCAGCAGCCCAAACTCCCGAGCTAGCGGGTTCGCGAACACCGGGGAGCTGTTTTTT. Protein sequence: CASSPNSRASGFANTGELFF. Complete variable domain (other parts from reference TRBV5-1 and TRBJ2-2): KAGVTQTPRYLIKTRGQQVTLSCSPISGHRSVSWYQQTPGQGLQFLFEYFSETQRNKGNFPGRFSGRQFSNSRSEMNVSTLELGDSALYLCASSPNSRASGFANTGELFFGEGSRLTVL.

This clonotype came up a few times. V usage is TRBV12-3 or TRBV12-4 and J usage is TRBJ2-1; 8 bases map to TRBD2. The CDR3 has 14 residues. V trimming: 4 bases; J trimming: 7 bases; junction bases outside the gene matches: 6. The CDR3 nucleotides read TGTGCCAGCAGTTCCGGGGGGGGGTTGAATGAGCAGTTCTTC. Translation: CASSSGGGLNEQFF.

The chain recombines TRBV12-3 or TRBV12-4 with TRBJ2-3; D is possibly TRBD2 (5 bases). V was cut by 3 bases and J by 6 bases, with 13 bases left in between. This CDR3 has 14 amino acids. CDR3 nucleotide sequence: TGTGCCAGCAGTTTCGGGTCTAGCCGGGATACGCAGTATTTT. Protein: CASSFGSSRDTQYF.

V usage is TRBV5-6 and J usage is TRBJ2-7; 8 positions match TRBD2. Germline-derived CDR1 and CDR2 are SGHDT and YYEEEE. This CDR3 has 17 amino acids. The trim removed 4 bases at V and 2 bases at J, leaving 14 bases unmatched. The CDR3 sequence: CASSRYRGGVGTYEQYV. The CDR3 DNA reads TGTGCCAGCAGCCGATACCGGGGGGGAGTCGGAACCTACGAGCAGTACGTC.

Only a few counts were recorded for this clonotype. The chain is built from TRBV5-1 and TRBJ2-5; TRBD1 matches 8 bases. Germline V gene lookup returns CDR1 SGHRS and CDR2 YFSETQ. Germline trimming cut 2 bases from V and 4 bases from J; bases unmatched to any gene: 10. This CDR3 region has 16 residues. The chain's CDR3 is CASSFQGQGGGETQYF. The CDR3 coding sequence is TGCGCCAGCAGCTTCCAAGGACAGGGAGGTGGAGAGACCCAGTACTTC.

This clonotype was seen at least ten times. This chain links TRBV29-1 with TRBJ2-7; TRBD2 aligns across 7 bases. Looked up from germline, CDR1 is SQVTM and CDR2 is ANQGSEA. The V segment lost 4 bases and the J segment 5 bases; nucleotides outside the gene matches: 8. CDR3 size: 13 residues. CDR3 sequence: CSVVKLAGNEQYF. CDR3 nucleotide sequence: TGCAGCGTTGTGAAATTAGCGGGTAACGAGCAGTACTTC.

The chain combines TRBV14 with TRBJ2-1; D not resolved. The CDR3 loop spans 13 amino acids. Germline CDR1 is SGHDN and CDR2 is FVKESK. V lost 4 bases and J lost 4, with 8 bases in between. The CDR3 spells CASSRDLYNEQFF. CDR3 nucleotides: TGTGCCAGCAGCCGCGACCTATACAATGAGCAGTTCTTC.

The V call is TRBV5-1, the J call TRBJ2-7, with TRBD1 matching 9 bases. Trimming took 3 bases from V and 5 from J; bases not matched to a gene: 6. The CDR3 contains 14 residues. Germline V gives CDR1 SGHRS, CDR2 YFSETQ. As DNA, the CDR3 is TGCGCCAGCAGCTGGACAGGGGCGCAAGACGAGCAGTACTTC. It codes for CASSWTGAQDEQYF.

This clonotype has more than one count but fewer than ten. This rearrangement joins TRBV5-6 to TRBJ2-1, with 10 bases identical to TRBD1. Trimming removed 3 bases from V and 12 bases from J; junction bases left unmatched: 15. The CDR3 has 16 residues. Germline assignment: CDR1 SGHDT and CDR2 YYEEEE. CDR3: CASSYLSDRGGLRQFF. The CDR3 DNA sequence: TGTGCCAGCAGCTACCTCTCGGACAGGGGGGGATTGAGGCAGTTCTTC.

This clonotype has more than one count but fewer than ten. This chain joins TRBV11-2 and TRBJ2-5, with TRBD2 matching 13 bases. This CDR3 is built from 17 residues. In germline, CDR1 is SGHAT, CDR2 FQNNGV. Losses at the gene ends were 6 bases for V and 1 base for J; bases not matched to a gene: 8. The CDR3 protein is CASRTSGGLSSQETQYF. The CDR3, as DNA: TGTGCCAGCAGGACTAGCGGGGGGTTATCTTCCCAAGAGACCCAGTACTTC.

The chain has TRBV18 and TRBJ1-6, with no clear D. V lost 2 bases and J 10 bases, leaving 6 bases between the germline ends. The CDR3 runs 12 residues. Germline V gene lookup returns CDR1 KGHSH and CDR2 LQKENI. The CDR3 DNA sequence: TGTGCCAGCTCACCAGAAGGGTCACCCCTCCACTTT. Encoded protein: CASSPEGSPLHF.

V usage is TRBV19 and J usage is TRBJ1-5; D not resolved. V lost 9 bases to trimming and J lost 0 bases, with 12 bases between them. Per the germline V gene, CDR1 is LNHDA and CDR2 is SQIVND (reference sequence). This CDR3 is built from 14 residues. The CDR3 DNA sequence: TGTGCCAGCAATCTCGACCCTAGCAATCAGCCCCAGCATTTT. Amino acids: CASNLDPSNQPQHF.

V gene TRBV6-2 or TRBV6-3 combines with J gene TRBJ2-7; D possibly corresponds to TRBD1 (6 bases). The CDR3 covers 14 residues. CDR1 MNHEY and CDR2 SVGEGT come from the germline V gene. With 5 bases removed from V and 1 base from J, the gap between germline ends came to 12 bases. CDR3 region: CASSHLTGSYEQYV. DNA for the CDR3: TGTGCCAGCAGTCACCTGACAGGATCCTACGAGCAGTACGTC.